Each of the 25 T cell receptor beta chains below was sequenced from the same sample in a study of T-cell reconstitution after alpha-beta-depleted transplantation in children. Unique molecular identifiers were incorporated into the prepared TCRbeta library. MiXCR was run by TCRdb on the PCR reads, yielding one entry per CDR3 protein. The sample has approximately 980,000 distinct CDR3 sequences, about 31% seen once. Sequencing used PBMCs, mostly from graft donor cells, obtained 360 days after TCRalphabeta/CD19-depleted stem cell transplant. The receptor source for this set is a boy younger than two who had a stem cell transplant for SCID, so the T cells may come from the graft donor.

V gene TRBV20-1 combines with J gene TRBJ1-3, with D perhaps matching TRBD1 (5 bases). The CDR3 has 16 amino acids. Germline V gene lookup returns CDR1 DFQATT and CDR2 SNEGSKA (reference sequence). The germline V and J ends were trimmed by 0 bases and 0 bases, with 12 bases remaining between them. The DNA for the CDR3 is TGCAGTGCTAGAGACCAACAGGCCTTCTCTGGAAACACCATATATTTT. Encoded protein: CSARDQQAFSGNTIYF.

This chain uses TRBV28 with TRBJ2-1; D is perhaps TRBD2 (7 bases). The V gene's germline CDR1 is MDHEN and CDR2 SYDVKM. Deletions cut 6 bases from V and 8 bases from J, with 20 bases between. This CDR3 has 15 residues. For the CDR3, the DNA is TGTGCCAGCAGCTTGGGGGGGGGGCGTTTGCATGAGCAGTTCTTC. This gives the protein CASSLGGGRLHEQFF.

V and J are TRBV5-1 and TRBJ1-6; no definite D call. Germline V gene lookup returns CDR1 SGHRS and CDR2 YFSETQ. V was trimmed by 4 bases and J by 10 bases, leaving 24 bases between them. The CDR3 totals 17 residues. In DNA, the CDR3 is TGCGCCAGCAGCCACGCGCCCCGAACGGACTTGCGATCACCCCTCCACTTT. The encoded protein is CASSHAPRTDLRSPLHF.

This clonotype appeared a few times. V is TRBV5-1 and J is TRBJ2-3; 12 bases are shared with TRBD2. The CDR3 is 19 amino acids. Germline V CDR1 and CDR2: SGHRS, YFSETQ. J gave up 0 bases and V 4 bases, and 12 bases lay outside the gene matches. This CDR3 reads CASSLHSRTSGVSTDTQYF. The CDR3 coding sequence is TGCGCCAGCAGCCTACATAGTCGGACTAGCGGGGTTAGCACAGATACGCAGTATTTT.

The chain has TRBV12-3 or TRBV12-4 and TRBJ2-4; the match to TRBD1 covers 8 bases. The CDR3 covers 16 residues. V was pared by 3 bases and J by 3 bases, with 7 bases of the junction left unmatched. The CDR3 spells CASSFGVTGDKNIQYF. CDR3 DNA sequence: TGTGCCAGCAGTTTTGGGGTGACAGGGGACAAAAACATTCAGTACTTC.

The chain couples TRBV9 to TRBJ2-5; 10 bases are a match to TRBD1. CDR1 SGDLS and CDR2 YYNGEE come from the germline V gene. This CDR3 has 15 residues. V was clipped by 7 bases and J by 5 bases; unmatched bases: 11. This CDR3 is CASANGTGVSETQYF. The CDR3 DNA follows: TGTGCCAGCGCAAACGGGACAGGGGTTTCTGAGACCCAGTACTTC.

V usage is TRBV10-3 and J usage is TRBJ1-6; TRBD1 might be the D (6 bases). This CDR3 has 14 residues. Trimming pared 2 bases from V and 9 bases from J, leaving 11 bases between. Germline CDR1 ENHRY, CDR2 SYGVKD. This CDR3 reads CAISEPGAGSPLHF. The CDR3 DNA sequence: TGTGCCATCAGTGAGCCAGGGGCGGGTTCACCCCTCCACTTT.

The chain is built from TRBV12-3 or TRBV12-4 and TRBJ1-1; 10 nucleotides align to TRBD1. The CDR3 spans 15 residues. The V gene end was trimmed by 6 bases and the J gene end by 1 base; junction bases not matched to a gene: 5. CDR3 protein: CASRPRTGGNTEAFF. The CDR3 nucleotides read TGTGCCAGCAGACCCCGGACAGGGGGGAACACTGAAGCTTTCTTT.

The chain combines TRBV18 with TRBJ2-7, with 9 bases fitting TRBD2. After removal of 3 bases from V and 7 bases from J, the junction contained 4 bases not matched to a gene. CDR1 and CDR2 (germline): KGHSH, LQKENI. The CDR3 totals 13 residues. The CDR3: CASSPQRGEEQYF. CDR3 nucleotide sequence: TGTGCCAGCTCACCGCAGCGGGGGGAAGAGCAGTACTTC.

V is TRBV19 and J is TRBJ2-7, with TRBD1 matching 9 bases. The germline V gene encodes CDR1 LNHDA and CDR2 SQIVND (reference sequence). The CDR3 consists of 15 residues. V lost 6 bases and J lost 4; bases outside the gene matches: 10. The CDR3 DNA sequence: TGTGCCAGTAGCCGACGACGGACAGGGGAGTACGAGCAGTACTTC. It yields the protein CASSRRRTGEYEQYF.

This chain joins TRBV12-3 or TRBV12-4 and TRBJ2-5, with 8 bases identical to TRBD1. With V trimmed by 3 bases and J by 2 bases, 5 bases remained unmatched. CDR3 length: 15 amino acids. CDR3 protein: CASSFRQGRQETQYF. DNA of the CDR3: TGTGCCAGCAGTTTTCGACAGGGGAGGCAAGAGACCCAGTACTTC.

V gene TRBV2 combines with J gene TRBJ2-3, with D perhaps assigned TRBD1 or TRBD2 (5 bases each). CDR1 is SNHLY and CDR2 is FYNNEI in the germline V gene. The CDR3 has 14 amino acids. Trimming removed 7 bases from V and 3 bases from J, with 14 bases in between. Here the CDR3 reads CASKQGALTDTQYF. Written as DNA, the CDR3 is TGTGCCAGCAAGCAGGGAGCCTTAACAGATACGCAGTATTTT. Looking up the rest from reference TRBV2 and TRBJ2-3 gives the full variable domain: EPEVTQTPSHQVTQMGQEVILRCVPISNHLYFYWYRQILGQKVEFLVSFYNNEISEKSEIFDDQFSVERPDGSNFTLKIRSTKLEDSAMYFCASKQGALTDTQYFGPGTRLTVL.

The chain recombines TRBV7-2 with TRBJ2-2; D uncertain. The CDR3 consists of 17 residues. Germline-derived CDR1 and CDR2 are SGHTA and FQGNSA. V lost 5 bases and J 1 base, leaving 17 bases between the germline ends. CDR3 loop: CASSPGLNRVNTGELFF. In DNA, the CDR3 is TGTGCCAGCAGCCCGGGTCTCAACCGGGTGAACACCGGGGAGCTGTTTTTT.

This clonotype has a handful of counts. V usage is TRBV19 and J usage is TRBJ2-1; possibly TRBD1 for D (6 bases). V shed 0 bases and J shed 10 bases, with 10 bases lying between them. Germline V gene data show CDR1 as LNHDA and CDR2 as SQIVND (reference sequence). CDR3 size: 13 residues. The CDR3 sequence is CASSIDRQAEQFF. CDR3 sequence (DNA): TGTGCCAGTAGTATAGATCGACAGGCCGAGCAGTTCTTC. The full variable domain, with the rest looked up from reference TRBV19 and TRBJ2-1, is DGGITQSPKYLFRKEGQNVTLSCEQNLNHDAMYWYRQDPGQGLRLIYYSQIVNDFQKGDIAEGYSVSREKKESFPLTVTSAQKNPTAFYLCASSIDRQAEQFFGPGTRLTVL.

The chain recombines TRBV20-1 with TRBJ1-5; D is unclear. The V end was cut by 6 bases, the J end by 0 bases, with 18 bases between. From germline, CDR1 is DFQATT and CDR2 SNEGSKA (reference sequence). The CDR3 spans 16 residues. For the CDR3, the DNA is TGCAGTGCCCCTTCAGCCTCGGGATATAGCAATCAGCCCCAGCATTTT. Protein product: CSAPSASGYSNQPQHF.

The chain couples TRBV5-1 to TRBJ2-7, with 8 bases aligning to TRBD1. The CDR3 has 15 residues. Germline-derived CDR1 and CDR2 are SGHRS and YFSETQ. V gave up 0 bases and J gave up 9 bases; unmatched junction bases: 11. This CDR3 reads CASSLGTGTAPGQYF. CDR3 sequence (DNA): TGCGCCAGCAGCTTGGGGACAGGGACCGCCCCGGGGCAGTACTTC.

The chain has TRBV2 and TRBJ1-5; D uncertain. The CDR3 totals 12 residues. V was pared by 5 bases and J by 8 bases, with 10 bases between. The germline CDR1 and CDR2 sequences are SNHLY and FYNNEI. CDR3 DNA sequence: TGTGCCAGCAGTTGGGGTTACGAGCCCCAGCATTTT. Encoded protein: CASSWGYEPQHF. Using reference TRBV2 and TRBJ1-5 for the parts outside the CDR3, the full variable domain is EPEVTQTPSHQVTQMGQEVILRCVPISNHLYFYWYRQILGQKVEFLVSFYNNEISEKSEIFDDQFSVERPDGSNFTLKIRSTKLEDSAMYFCASSWGYEPQHFGDGTRLSIL.

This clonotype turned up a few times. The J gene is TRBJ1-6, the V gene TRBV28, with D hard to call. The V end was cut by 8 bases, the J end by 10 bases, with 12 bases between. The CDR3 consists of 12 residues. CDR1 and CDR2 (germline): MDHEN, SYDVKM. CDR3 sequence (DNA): TGTGCCAGCTCGGTATTTGCGTCACCCCTCCACTTT. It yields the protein CASSVFASPLHF. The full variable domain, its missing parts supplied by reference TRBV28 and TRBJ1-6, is DVKVTQSSRYLVKRTGEKVFLECVQDMDHENMFWYRQDPGLGLRLIYFSYDVKMKEKGDIPEGYSVSREKKERFSLILESASTNQTSMYLCASSVFASPLHFGNGTRLTVT.

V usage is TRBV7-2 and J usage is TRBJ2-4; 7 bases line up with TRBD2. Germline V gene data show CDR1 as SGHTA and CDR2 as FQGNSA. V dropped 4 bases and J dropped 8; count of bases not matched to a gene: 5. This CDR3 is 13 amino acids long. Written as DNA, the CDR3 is TGTGCCAGCAGCTCCGTGGGAGGGGACATTCAGTACTTC. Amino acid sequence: CASSSVGGDIQYF.

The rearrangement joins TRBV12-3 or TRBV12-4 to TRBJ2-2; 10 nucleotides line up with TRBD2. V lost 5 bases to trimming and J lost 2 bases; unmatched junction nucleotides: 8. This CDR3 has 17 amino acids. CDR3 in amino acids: CASSHSSGGLNTGELFF. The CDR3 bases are TGTGCCAGCAGTCACTCTAGCGGGGGCTTAAACACCGGGGAGCTGTTTTTT.

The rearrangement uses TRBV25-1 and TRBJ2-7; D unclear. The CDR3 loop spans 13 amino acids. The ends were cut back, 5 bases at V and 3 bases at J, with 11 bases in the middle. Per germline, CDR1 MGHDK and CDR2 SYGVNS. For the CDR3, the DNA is TGTGCCAGCAGTCCAGTAGGGTTCTACGAGCAGTACTTC. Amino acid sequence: CASSPVGFYEQYF.

CDR3 DNA: TGTGCCAGCAGTTACCCACCAAATGAGCAGTTCTTC. Its protein is CASSYPPNEQFF. V usage is TRBV6-2 or TRBV6-3 and J usage is TRBJ2-1; D is undetermined. Germline V gene data show CDR1 as MNHEY and CDR2 as SVGEGT. Deletions cut 2 bases from V and 7 bases from J, with 6 bases between. CDR3 length equals 12 residues.

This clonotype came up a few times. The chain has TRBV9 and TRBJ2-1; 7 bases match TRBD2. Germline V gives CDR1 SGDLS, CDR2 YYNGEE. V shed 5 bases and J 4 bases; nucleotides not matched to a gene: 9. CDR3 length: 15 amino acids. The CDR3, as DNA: TGTGCCAGCAGGGGGGGGGGAAATCCTTACAATGAGCAGTTCTTC. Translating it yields CASRGGGNPYNEQFF.

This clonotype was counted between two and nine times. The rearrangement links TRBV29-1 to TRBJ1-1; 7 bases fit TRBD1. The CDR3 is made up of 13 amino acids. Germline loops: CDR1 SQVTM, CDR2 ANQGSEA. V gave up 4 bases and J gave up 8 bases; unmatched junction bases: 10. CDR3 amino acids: CSVVNRGTLEAFF. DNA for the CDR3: TGCAGCGTTGTCAACAGGGGAACCCTAGAAGCTTTCTTT.

The CDR3 nucleotides read TGTGCCACCAGTGATCCCACCCTAGCGGGGCTCCAGGATACGCAGTATTTT. Its protein is CATSDPTLAGLQDTQYF. The chain combines TRBV24-1 with TRBJ2-3; TRBD2 aligns across 9 bases. Germline values: CDR1 KGHDR, CDR2 SFDVKD. This CDR3 has 17 residues. V lost 3 bases and J lost 6; bases outside the gene matches: 12.